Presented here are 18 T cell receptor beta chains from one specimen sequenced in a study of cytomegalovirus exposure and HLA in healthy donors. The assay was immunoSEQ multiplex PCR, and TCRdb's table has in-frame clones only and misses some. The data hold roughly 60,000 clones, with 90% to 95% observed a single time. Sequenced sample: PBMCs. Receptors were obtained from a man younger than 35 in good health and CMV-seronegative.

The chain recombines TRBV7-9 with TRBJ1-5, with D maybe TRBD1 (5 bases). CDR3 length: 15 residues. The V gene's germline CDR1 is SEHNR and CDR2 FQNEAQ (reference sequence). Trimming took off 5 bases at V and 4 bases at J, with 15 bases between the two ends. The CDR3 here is CASSADGGVNQPQHF. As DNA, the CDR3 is TGTGCCAGCAGCGCCGACGGGGGGGTAAATCAGCCCCAGCATTTT. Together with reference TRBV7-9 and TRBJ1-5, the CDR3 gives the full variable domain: DTGVSQNPRHKITKRGQNVTFRCDPISEHNRLYWYRQTLGQGPEFLTYFQNEAQLEKSRLLSDRFSAERPKGSFSTLEIQRTEQGDSAMYLCASSADGGVNQPQHFGDGTRLSIL.

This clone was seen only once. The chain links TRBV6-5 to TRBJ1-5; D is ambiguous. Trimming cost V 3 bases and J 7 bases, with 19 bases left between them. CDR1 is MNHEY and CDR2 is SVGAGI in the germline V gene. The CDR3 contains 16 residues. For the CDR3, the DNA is TGTGCCAGCAGTTATTCGTATAGGGCGGGCGTCCAGCCCCAGCATTTT. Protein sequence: CASSYSYRAGVQPQHF.

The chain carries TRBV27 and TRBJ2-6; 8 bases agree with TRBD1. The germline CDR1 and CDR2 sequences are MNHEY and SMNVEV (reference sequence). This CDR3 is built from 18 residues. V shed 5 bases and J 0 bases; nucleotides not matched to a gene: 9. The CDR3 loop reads CASSPTTGADSGANVLTF. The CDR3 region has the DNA TGTGCCAGCAGTCCAACGACAGGGGCGGACTCTGGGGCCAACGTCCTGACTTTC.

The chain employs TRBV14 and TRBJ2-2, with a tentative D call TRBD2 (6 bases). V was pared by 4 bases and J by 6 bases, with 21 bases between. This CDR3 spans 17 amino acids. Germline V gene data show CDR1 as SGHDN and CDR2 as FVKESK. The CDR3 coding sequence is TGTGCCAGCAGCCCCCCGGCGAGGACTAACGAATCCGGGGAGCTGTTTTTT. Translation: CASSPPARTNESGELFF.

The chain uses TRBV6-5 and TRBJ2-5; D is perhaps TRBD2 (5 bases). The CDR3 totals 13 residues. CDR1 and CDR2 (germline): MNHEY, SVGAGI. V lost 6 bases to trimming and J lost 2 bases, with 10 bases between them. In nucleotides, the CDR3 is TGTGCCAGCAGGCCCGGAGGTCAAGAGACCCAGTACTTC. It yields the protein CASRPGGQETQYF.

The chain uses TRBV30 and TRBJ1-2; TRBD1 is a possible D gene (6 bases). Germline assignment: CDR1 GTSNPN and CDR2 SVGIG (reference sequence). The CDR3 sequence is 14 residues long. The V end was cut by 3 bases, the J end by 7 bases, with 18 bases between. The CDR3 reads CAWSLNRAGVGYTF. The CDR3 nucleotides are TGTGCCTGGAGCCTGAATAGGGCAGGGGTTGGCTACACCTTC.

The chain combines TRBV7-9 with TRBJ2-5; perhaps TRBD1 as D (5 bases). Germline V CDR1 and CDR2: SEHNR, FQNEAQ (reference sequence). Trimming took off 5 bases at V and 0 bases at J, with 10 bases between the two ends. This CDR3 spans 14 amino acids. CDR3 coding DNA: TGTGCCAGCAGCCCCCGACAGTACCAAGAGACCCAGTACTTC. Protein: CASSPRQYQETQYF.

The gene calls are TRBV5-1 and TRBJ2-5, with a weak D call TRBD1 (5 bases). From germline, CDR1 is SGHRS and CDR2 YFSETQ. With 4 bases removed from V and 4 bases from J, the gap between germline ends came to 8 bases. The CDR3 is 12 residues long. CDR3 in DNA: TGCGCCAGCAGCGAAAGGGGAGAGACCCAGTACTTC. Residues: CASSERGETQYF.

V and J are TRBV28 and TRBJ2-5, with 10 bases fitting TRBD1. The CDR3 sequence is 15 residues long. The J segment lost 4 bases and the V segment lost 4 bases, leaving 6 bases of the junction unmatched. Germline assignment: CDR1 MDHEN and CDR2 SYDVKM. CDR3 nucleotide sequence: TGTGCCAGCAGTTACCCGGACAGGGGGGGAGAGACCCAGTACTTC. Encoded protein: CASSYPDRGGETQYF.

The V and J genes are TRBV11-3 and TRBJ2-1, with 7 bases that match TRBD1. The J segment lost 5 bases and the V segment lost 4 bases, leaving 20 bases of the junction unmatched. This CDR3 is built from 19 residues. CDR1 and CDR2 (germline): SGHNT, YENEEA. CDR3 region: CASSSTRDSRFGLNNEQFF. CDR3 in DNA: TGTGCCAGCAGCTCGACACGGGACAGCAGGTTCGGGTTAAACAATGAGCAGTTCTTC.

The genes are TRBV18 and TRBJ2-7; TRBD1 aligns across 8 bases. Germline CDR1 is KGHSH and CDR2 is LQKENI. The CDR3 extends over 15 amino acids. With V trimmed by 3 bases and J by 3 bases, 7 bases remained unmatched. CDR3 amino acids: CASSPPGTGLYEQYF. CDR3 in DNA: TGTGCCAGCTCACCCCCCGGGACAGGCCTCTACGAGCAGTACTTC.

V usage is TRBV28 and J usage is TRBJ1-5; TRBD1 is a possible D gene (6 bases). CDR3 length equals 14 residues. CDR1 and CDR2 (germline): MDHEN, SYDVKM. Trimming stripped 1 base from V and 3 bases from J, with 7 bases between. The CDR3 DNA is TGTGCCAGCAGTTTATCAGGGGTCAATCAGCCCCAGCATTTT. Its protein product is CASSLSGVNQPQHF.

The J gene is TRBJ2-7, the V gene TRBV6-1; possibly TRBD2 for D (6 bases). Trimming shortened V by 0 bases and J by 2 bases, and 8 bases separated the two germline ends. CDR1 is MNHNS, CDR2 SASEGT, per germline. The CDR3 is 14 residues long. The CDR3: CASSEASGAYEQYF. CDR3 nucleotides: TGTGCCAGCAGTGAAGCTTCGGGGGCCTACGAGCAGTACTTC.

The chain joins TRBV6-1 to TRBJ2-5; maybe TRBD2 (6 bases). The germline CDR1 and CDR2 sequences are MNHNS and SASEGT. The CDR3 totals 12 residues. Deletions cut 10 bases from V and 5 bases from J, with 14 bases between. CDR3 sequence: CATRLVGETQYF. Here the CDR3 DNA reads TGTGCCACAAGACTAGTTGGCGAGACCCAGTACTTC.

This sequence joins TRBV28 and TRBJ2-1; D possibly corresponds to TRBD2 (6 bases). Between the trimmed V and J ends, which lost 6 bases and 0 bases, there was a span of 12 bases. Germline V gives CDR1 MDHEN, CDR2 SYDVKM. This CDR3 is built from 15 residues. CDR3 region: CASSLDGSSYNEQFF. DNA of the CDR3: TGTGCCAGCAGCCTAGACGGGAGCTCCTACAATGAGCAGTTCTTC.

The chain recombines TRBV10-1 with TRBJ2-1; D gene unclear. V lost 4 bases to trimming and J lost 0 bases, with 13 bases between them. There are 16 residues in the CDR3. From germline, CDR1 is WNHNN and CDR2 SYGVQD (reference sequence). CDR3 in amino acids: CASSVYSQPSYNEQFF. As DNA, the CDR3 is TGCGCCAGCAGTGTCTACTCCCAACCCTCCTACAATGAGCAGTTCTTC.

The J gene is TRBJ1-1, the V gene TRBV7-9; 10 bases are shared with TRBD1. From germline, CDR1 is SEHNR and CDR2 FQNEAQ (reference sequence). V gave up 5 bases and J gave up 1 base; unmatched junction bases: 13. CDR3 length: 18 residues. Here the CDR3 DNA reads TGTGCCAGCAGCCCACATTGGGGACAGGGGAAAAAGAACACTGAAGCTTTCTTT. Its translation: CASSPHWGQGKKNTEAFF.

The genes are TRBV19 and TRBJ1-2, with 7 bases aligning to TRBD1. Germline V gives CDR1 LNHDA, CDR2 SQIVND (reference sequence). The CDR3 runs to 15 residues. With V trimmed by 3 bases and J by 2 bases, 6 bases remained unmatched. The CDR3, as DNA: TGTGCCAGTAGTATCAGGGGGACCGCCAACTATGGCTACACCTTC. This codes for CASSIRGTANYGYTF.